Listed below are T cell receptor beta chains from one sample, sequenced in a study. Each CDR3 protein gets one entry after TCRdb re-called the RT-PCR reads with MiXCR. The sample lists more than 600,000 distinct CDR3 sequences; over 12% were seen once. Material: memory CD4+ T cells from blood. All receptors come from a female donor in good health, serving as a healthy control. CDR3s include the opening cysteine and the closing phenylalanine or tryptophan. The D gene is left open where the match is weak. Rows may omit the clone size; those that give it use once, few, many or a size class.

V gene: TRBV20-1
clone size: .
J gene: TRBJ1-5
D gene: .
CDR3 protein: CSATGTRSNQPQHF
CDR3 DNA: TGCAGTGCTACCGGGACAAGGAGCAATCAGCCCCAGCATTTT

V gene: TRBV24-1
clone size: few
J gene: TRBJ2-3
D gene: .
CDR3 protein: CATSDSPSGSSTDTQYF
CDR3 DNA: TGTGCCACCAGTGATTCTCCCAGCGGGTCTAGCACAGATACGCAGTATTTT

V gene: TRBV28
clone size: .
J gene: TRBJ2-7
D gene: .
CDR3 protein: CASSLQLPYEQYF
CDR3 DNA: TGTGCCAGCAGTTTACAGCTCCCCTACGAGCAGTACTTC

V gene: TRBV5-6
clone size: .
J gene: TRBJ2-7
D gene: .
CDR3 protein: CASSSGLLYHEQYF
CDR3 DNA: TGTGCCAGCAGCTCGGGACTCCTGTACCACGAGCAGTACTTC

V gene: TRBV18
clone size: few
J gene: TRBJ2-3
D gene: TRBD2
CDR3 protein: CASSPRLAGSGSTDTQYF
CDR3 DNA: TGTGCCAGCTCACCCCGGCTAGCGGGCTCCGGGAGCACAGATACGCAGTATTTT

V gene: TRBV3-1
clone size: few
J gene: TRBJ1-2
D gene: TRBD1
CDR3 protein: CASSRLGTAHNYGYTF
CDR3 DNA: TGTGCCAGCAGCCGCCTCGGGACAGCTCATAACTATGGCTACACCTTC

V gene: TRBV5-1
clone size: .
J gene: TRBJ2-2
D gene: .
CDR3 protein: CASSKSGENTGELFF
CDR3 DNA: TGCGCCAGCAGCAAATCGGGAGAAAACACCGGGGAGCTGTTTTTT

V gene: TRBV5-1
clone size: .
J gene: TRBJ1-1
D gene: TRBD1
CDR3 protein: CASSKTGGNPEAFF
CDR3 DNA: TGCGCCAGCAGCAAGACAGGGGGGAACCCTGAAGCTTTCTTT

V gene: TRBV12-3/TRBV12-4
clone size: few
J gene: TRBJ1-1
D gene: .
CDR3 protein: CASSFYRARTNTEAFF
CDR3 DNA: TGTGCCAGCAGTTTCTACAGGGCTCGGACGAACACTGAAGCTTTCTTT

V gene: TRBV12-3/TRBV12-4
clone size: few
J gene: TRBJ2-5
D gene: .
CDR3 protein: CASSKFETQYF
CDR3 DNA: TGTGCCAGCAGTAAATTTGAGACCCAGTACTTC

V gene: TRBV6-1
clone size: few
J gene: TRBJ1-2
D gene: .
CDR3 protein: CASSEGVDRSYTF
CDR3 DNA: TGTGCCAGCAGTGAGGGGGTAGACCGGAGCTACACCTTC

V gene: TRBV6-5
clone size: .
J gene: TRBJ2-1
D gene: .
CDR3 protein: CASTNRQYDEQFF
CDR3 DNA: TGTGCCAGCACCAACAGACAGTACGATGAGCAGTTCTTC

V gene: TRBV20-1
clone size: .
J gene: TRBJ2-2
D gene: TRBD1
CDR3 protein: CSALRQGASTGELFF
CDR3 DNA: TGCAGTGCCCTCAGACAGGGGGCGAGCACCGGGGAGCTGTTTTTT

V gene: TRBV10-3
clone size: .
J gene: TRBJ2-5
D gene: .
CDR3 protein: CAISGGLETQYF
CDR3 DNA: TGTGCCATCAGTGGGGGGTTGGAGACCCAGTACTTC

V gene: TRBV5-1
clone size: .
J gene: TRBJ2-7
D gene: .
CDR3 protein: CASSNRESYEQYF
CDR3 DNA: TGCGCCAGCAGCAATCGAGAGTCCTACGAGCAGTACTTC

V gene: TRBV11-2
clone size: .
J gene: TRBJ2-5
D gene: .
CDR3 protein: CASTGGLGKTQYF
CDR3 DNA: TGTGCCAGCACCGGGGGCCTCGGAAAGACCCAGTACTTC

V gene: TRBV4-3
clone size: .
J gene: TRBJ2-2
D gene: .
CDR3 protein: CASSQERTLGAGELFF
CDR3 DNA: TGCGCCAGCAGCCAAGAGCGCACGCTTGGAGCCGGGGAGCTGTTTTTT

V gene: TRBV7-2
clone size: few
J gene: TRBJ1-6
D gene: TRBD1
CDR3 protein: CASSRTGGVLGSPLHF
CDR3 DNA: TGTGCCAGCAGCCGGACAGGGGGCGTTCTTGGGTCACCCCTCCACTTT

V gene: TRBV9
clone size: .
J gene: TRBJ1-1
D gene: TRBD1
CDR3 protein: CASSAGGLGDTEAFF
CDR3 DNA: TGTGCCAGCAGCGCAGGGGGGCTTGGGGACACTGAAGCTTTCTTT

V gene: TRBV6-1
clone size: .
J gene: TRBJ2-1
D gene: .
CDR3 protein: CASSEWGGRSDEQFF
CDR3 DNA: TGTGCCAGCAGTGAATGGGGGGGCCGGTCAGACGAGCAGTTCTTC

V gene: TRBV7-9
clone size: .
J gene: TRBJ1-1
D gene: .
CDR3 protein: CASSFPSPEAFF
CDR3 DNA: TGTGCCAGCAGCTTCCCCTCCCCTGAAGCTTTCTTT

V gene: TRBV12-3/TRBV12-4
clone size: many
J gene: TRBJ2-5
D gene: .
CDR3 protein: CASTPGYLETQYF
CDR3 DNA: TGTGCCAGCACCCCCGGGTATCTAGAGACCCAGTACTTC

V gene: TRBV5-1
clone size: .
J gene: TRBJ2-1
D gene: .
CDR3 protein: CASSVGHIRNEQFF
CDR3 DNA: TGCGCCAGCAGCGTCGGACACATAAGAAACGAGCAGTTCTTC

V gene: TRBV4-3
clone size: many
J gene: TRBJ1-6
D gene: .
CDR3 protein: CASSRDLGRGSPLHF
CDR3 DNA: TGCGCCAGCAGCCGAGATTTGGGGCGGGGTTCACCCCTCCACTTT

V gene: TRBV4-3
clone size: .
J gene: TRBJ1-1
D gene: TRBD1
CDR3 protein: CASSQLLGGTVNTEAFF
CDR3 DNA: TGCGCCAGCAGCCAACTTCTCGGTGGGACAGTGAACACTGAAGCTTTCTTT

V gene: TRBV20-1
clone size: few
J gene: TRBJ2-5
D gene: TRBD2
CDR3 protein: CSPPSSGGVGETQYF
CDR3 DNA: TGCAGTCCCCCCTCGAGCGGGGGCGTCGGAGAGACCCAGTACTTC

V gene: TRBV20-1
clone size: many
J gene: TRBJ1-2
D gene: .
CDR3 protein: CSASGGYGYTF
CDR3 DNA: TGCAGTGCTAGTGGCGGGTATGGCTACACCTTC

V gene: TRBV6-1
clone size: .
J gene: TRBJ1-5
D gene: TRBD1
CDR3 protein: CASRLEGQGVGQPQHF
CDR3 DNA: TGTGCCAGCAGGTTAGAGGGACAGGGAGTGGGTCAGCCCCAGCATTTT

V gene: TRBV7-8
clone size: .
J gene: TRBJ2-7
D gene: TRBD1
CDR3 protein: CASSTTGQAYEQYF
CDR3 DNA: TGTGCCAGCAGCACTACGGGACAGGCCTACGAGCAGTACTTC

V gene: TRBV20-1
clone size: .
J gene: TRBJ2-7
D gene: .
CDR3 protein: CSARETVGEQYF
CDR3 DNA: TGCAGTGCTAGAGAGACAGTCGGAGAGCAGTACTTC

V gene: TRBV20-1
clone size: few
J gene: TRBJ1-5
D gene: TRBD1
CDR3 protein: CSARDRKKGQGFYSNQPQHF
CDR3 DNA: TGCAGTGCTAGAGATCGGAAGAAGGGACAGGGGTTTTATAGCAATCAGCCCCAGCATTTT